Following are 22 T cell receptor beta chains from one sample sequenced in a study of cytotoxic CD8 clonotypes in ibrutinib-treated CLL. Method: immunoSEQ multiplex PCR; TCRdb's copy keeps in-frame clones and lacks some. This sample carries 250,000 to 350,000 clones, about 72% of them seen once, and the ten largest clones take approximately 5.6%. The specimen comprised PBMCs, sampled at disease progression, from a patient treated with ibrutinib. The source of these receptors is a human donor with chronic lymphocytic leukemia.

This clone occurred once. This sequence joins TRBV6-1 and TRBJ1-4, with a possible D match to TRBD1 (5 bases). Trimming took 7 bases from V and 0 from J, leaving 9 bases between them. The CDR3 contains 14 residues. The germline CDR1 and CDR2 sequences are MNHNS and SASEGT. CDR3 residues: CASTLTATNEKLFF. The CDR3 DNA reads as TGTGCCAGCACCTTGACAGCAACTAATGAAAAACTGTTTTTT.

The genes are TRBV6-6 and TRBJ2-3, with no clear D. Germline V CDR1 and CDR2: MNHNY, SVGAGI (reference sequence). Trimming stripped 4 bases from V and 7 bases from J, with 9 bases between. The length of the CDR3 is 12 residues. CDR3 amino acids: CASSSYGNTQYF. The DNA for the CDR3 is TGTGCCAGCAGTTCCTACGGAAATACGCAGTATTTT.

This clone appeared once. The CDR3 is CASSVGQQGTQYF. The CDR3 DNA follows: TGTGCCAGCAGCGTAGGACAGCAGGGGACCCAGTACTTC. The J gene is TRBJ2-5, the V gene TRBV9, with a weak D call TRBD1 (5 bases). This CDR3 has 13 amino acids. CDR1 SGDLS and CDR2 YYNGEE come from the germline V gene. Trimming pared 0 bases from V and 7 bases from J, leaving 10 bases between.

This rearrangement joins TRBV6-6 to TRBJ1-1; 7 nucleotides line up with TRBD1. The germline gives CDR1 MNHNY, CDR2 SVGAGI (reference sequence). V trimming: 1 base; J trimming: 1 base; junction bases outside the gene matches: 3. CDR3 size: 15 residues. The chain's CDR3 is CASSYLGDRNTEAFF. In nucleotides, the CDR3 is TGTGCCAGCAGTTACTTGGGGGACAGGAACACTGAAGCTTTCTTT.

V usage is TRBV28 and J usage is TRBJ2-7, with 8 bases aligning to TRBD1. Trimming removed 1 base from V and 2 bases from J; junction bases left unmatched: 4. Germline V gene data show CDR1 as MDHEN and CDR2 as SYDVKM. The CDR3 has 15 residues. This chain's CDR3 is CASSLFGQGAYEQYF. The CDR3 region has the DNA TGTGCCAGCAGTTTATTCGGACAGGGAGCCTACGAGCAGTACTTC.

The chain combines TRBV18 with TRBJ1-1; 8 bases fit TRBD1. The germline gives CDR1 KGHSH, CDR2 LQKENI. J lost 1 base, V lost 1 base, and 2 bases had no gene match. The CDR3 has 15 residues. CDR3 bases: TGTGCCAGCTCACCACAGACAGGGGCGAACACTGAAGCTTTCTTT. It is translated as CASSPQTGANTEAFF.

This sequence joins TRBV18 and TRBJ1-1, with D unresolved. Per germline, CDR1 KGHSH and CDR2 LQKENI. CDR3 length equals 13 residues. Trimming shortened V by 6 bases and J by 2 bases, and 10 bases separated the two germline ends. CDR3 sequence (DNA): TGTGCCAGCTCTGACGGAATCAACACTGAAGCTTTCTTT. Translated: CASSDGINTEAFF.

The rearrangement joins TRBV7-3 to TRBJ1-2, with 7 positions matching TRBD1. The CDR3 totals 17 residues. After removal of 5 bases from V and 0 bases from J, the junction contained 12 bases not matched to a gene. Germline V lookup: CDR1 SGHTA, CDR2 FQGTGA. In DNA form, the CDR3 reads TGTGCCAGCAGCCCACAGGGGCCGCGCGAATCTAACTATGGCTACACCTTC. It encodes CASSPQGPRESNYGYTF.

This clone was detected only a few times. V usage is TRBV11-2 and J usage is TRBJ2-2, with D possibly matching TRBD1 (6 bases). CDR3 length equals 17 residues. The V end was cut by 5 bases, the J end by 0 bases, with 16 bases between. Germline CDR1 is SGHAT and CDR2 is FQNNGV. The CDR3 is CASSPIDRRPNTGELFF. The CDR3 coding sequence is TGTGCCAGCAGCCCGATCGACAGGCGGCCGAACACCGGGGAGCTGTTTTTT.

The chain uses TRBV19 and TRBJ2-7; 10 nucleotides agree with TRBD1. There are 13 residues in the CDR3. The trim removed 4 bases at V and 7 bases at J, leaving 4 bases unmatched. CDR1 is LNHDA, CDR2 SQIVND, per germline (reference sequence). The CDR3 DNA follows: TGTGCCAGTAGTACCCGGACAGGGGGTGAGCAGTACTTC. It translates to CASSTRTGGEQYF.

The V gene is TRBV5-6, the J gene TRBJ2-4; 8 bases line up with TRBD2. CDR3 length: 14 residues. With V trimmed by 4 bases and J by 4 bases, 4 bases remained unmatched. Germline lookup yields CDR1 SGHDT and CDR2 YYEEEE. CDR3 region: CASSQTSVKNIQYF. CDR3 coding DNA: TGTGCCAGCAGCCAGACTAGCGTTAAAAACATTCAGTACTTC.

This clone has a handful of counts. The chain couples TRBV7-9 to TRBJ2-7; TRBD1 agrees at 7 bases. Germline CDR1 reads SEHNR; CDR2 reads FQNEAQ (reference sequence). With 5 bases clipped from V and 0 bases from J, the junction kept 4 bases outside the gene matches. The CDR3 consists of 14 residues. The CDR3 sequence is CASSRGTASYEQYF. The CDR3, as DNA: TGTGCCAGCAGCCGTGGGACAGCCTCCTACGAGCAGTACTTC.

This chain joins TRBV7-6 and TRBJ2-7; TRBD1 aligns across 7 bases. V lost 1 base and J lost 2; bases outside the gene matches: 5. CDR1 and CDR2 (germline): SGHVS, FNYEAQ. The CDR3 loop spans 15 amino acids. The DNA of the CDR3 is TGTGCCAGCAGCTTAGATCCGGGACAGACCTACGAGCAGTACTTC. Its protein product is CASSLDPGQTYEQYF. Filled out from reference TRBV7-6 and TRBJ2-7, the complete variable domain reads GAGVSQSPRYKVTKRGQDVALRCDPISGHVSLYWYRQALGQGPEFLTYFNYEAQQDKSGLPNDRFSAERPEGSISTLTIQRTEQRDSAMYRCASSLDPGQTYEQYFGPGTRLTVT.

V gene TRBV2 combines with J gene TRBJ2-5; TRBD2 might be the D (5 bases). Trimming took 4 bases from V and 4 from J, leaving 16 bases between them. The CDR3 has 15 residues. Germline V gene data show CDR1 as SNHLY and CDR2 as FYNNEI. The CDR3 DNA sequence: TGTGCCAGCAGTGTACCCCGGGTAGCGATAGAGACCCAGTACTTC. Translated, it gives CASSVPRVAIETQYF.

For the CDR3, the DNA is TGTGCCATCAGTGAGGCTGACAAGTCCTACAATGAGCAGTTCTTC. Protein sequence: CAISEADKSYNEQFF. This chain joins TRBV10-3 and TRBJ2-1, with D uncertain. This CDR3 has 15 amino acids. The V end was cut by 2 bases, the J end by 1 base, with 9 bases between. Germline-derived CDR1 and CDR2 are ENHRY and SYGVKD.

The chain joins TRBV5-8 to TRBJ1-5; the D gene is possibly TRBD1 (6 bases). Per the germline V gene, CDR1 is SGHTS and CDR2 is YDEGEE. The CDR3 sequence is 17 residues long. The germline V and J ends were trimmed by 1 base and 4 bases, with 18 bases remaining between them. CDR3 DNA sequence: TGTGCCAGCAGCTTGTGGGGGGGCTACAGAGTGAATCAGCCCCAGCATTTT. Amino acids: CASSLWGGYRVNQPQHF. Full variable domain (missing parts from reference TRBV5-8 and TRBJ1-5): EAGVTQSPTHLIKTRGQQATLRCSPISGHTSVYWYQQALGLGLQFLLWYDEGEERNRGNFPPRFSGRQFPNYSSELNVNALELEDSALYLCASSLWGGYRVNQPQHFGDGTRLSIL.

The CDR3 reads CASRIWTSGVKTQYF. The CDR3 DNA follows: TGTGCCAGCAGGATCTGGACTAGCGGGGTAAAGACCCAGTACTTC. The chain uses TRBV2 and TRBJ2-5, with TRBD2 identical over 12 bases. Trimming took 6 bases from V and 6 from J; bases not matched to a gene: 8. Germline V gene lookup returns CDR1 SNHLY and CDR2 FYNNEI. The CDR3 contains 15 residues.

The rearrangement links TRBV5-1 to TRBJ1-3; possible D gene TRBD1, 6 bases. Trimming shortened V by 6 bases and J by 2 bases, and 9 bases separated the two germline ends. The CDR3 loop spans 13 amino acids. The germline gives CDR1 SGHRS, CDR2 YFSETQ. Here the CDR3 DNA reads TGCGCCAGCACCAACAGGGCTGGAAACACCATATATTTT. As protein: CASTNRAGNTIYF.

The rearrangement joins TRBV5-6 to TRBJ1-3; D remains unclear. This CDR3 is 14 amino acids long. The germline CDR1 and CDR2 sequences are SGHDT and YYEEEE. V gave up 0 bases and J gave up 0 bases, with 4 bases separating them. CDR3 bases: TGTGCCAGCAGCTTGGGCAGCTCTGGAAACACCATATATTTT. It specifies CASSLGSSGNTIYF.

V and J are TRBV7-2 and TRBJ2-7; tentatively, D is TRBD1 or TRBD2 (5 bases each). Trimming removed 2 bases from V and 4 bases from J, with 18 bases in between. Germline V gene sequence: CDR1 SGHTA, CDR2 FQGNSA. The CDR3 contains 16 residues. The CDR3: CASSLRTGTEGYEQYF. The CDR3 region has the DNA TGTGCCAGCAGCTTAAGAACTGGGACGGAAGGTTACGAGCAGTACTTC.

The chain couples TRBV29-1 to TRBJ2-7, with 7 bases matching TRBD1. This CDR3 is built from 11 residues. With V trimmed by 7 bases and J by 5 bases, 5 bases remained unmatched. Germline values: CDR1 SQVTM, CDR2 ANQGSEA. The CDR3, as DNA: TGCAGCGCGACAGGGCTCGACGAGCAGTACTTC. The encoded protein is CSATGLDEQYF.

V is TRBV15 and J is TRBJ2-7, with 8 bases identical to TRBD1. Germline V gene lookup returns CDR1 LNHNV and CDR2 YYDKDF (reference sequence). The ends lost 5 bases at V and 0 bases at J; junction bases unmatched: 3. The CDR3 runs 14 residues. CDR3 coding DNA: TGTGCCACCAGCTTTGACAGGGGCTCCTACGAGCAGTACTTC. Translation gives CATSFDRGSYEQYF.